This TCR beta chain was identified during a study of blood T cell repertoires in COVID-19. On the study more broadly: The analysed material was cDNA or gDNA that came from T cells, B-cell-depleted T cells, or PBMCs.

V shed 8 bases, J shed 5 bases, and the junction held 4 bases outside the gene matches. CDR1 is LNHDA, CDR2 SQIVND, per germline (reference sequence). CDR3 length: 14 amino acids. Profiled with immunoSEQ multiplex PCR; TCRdb holds only in-frame clones, not every one. The sample lists approximately 210,000 clones, over 65% occurring once. The sample comprised peripheral blood. This clonotype originated in a woman aged 70-85 years with active or convalescent COVID-19. J is TRBJ2-3 and V is TRBV19; 13 bases agree with TRBD2. CDR3 DNA: TGTGCCAGTCGGACTAGCGGGGGAAAAGATACGCAGTATTTT. It specifies CASRTSGGKDTQYF.